This TCR beta chain was captured by sequencing in a study of cytomegalovirus exposure and HLA in healthy donors. Study results and limitations: Listed as cytomegalovirus-associated were 150 to 200 TCR beta chains.

The V end was cut by 1 base, the J end by 6 bases, with 11 bases between. The CDR3 is made up of 14 amino acids. Germline V gene lookup returns CDR1 SGHRS and CDR2 YFSETQ. PCR amplification relied on 60 Vbeta primers (plus 13 Jbeta primers). TCRdb keeps only in-frame clones here, not all; method: immunoSEQ multiplex PCR. The sample records 210,000 or so clones, 77% being singletons. Concerning this clone: Its antigen remains unidentified.

The TCR comes from a woman younger than 45 in good health and CMV-seropositive. Source material: PBMCs. The chain is built from TRBV5-1 and TRBJ2-4; D is unresolved. The CDR3 loop reads CASSLSAGSNIQYF. DNA of the CDR3: TGCGCCAGCAGCTTGTCCGCAGGATCAAACATTCAGTACTTC.